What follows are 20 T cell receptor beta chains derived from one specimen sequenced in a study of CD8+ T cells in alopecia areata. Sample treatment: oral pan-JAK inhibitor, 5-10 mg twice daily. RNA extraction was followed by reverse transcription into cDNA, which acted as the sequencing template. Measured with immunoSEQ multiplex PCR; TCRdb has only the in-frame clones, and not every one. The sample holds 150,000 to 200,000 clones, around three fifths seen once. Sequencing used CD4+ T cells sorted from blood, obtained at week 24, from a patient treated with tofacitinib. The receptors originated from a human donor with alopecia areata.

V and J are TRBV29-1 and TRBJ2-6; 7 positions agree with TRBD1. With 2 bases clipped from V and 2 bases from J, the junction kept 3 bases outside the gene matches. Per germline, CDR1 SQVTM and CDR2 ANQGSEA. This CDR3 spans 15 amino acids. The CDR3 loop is CSVEPQGAGANVLTF. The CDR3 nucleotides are TGCAGCGTTGAACCTCAGGGGGCTGGGGCCAACGTCCTGACTTTC. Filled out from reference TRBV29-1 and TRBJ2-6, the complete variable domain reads SAVISQKPSRDICQRGTSLTIQCQVDSQVTMMFWYRQQPGQSLTLIATANQGSEATYESGFVIDKFPISRPNLTFSTLTVSNMSPEDSSIYLCSVEPQGAGANVLTFGAGSRLTVL.

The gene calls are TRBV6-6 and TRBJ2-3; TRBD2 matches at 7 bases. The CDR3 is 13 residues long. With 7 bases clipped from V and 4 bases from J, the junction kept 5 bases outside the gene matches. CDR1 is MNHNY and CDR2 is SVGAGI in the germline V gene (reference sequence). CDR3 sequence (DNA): TGTGCCAGCATTCGGGGGGTGGCAGATACGCAGTATTTT. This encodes CASIRGVADTQYF.

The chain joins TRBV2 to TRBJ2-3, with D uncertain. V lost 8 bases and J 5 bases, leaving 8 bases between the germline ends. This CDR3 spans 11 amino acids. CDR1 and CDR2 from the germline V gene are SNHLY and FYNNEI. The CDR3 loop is CASSFGDTQYF. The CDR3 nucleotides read TGTGCCAGCTCCTTCGGAGATACGCAGTATTTT.

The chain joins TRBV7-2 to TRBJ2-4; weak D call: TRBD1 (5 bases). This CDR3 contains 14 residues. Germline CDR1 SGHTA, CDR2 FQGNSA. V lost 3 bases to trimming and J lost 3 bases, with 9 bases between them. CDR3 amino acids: CASSFGQSKNIQYF. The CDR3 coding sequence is TGTGCCAGCAGCTTCGGACAAAGCAAAAACATTCAGTACTTC.

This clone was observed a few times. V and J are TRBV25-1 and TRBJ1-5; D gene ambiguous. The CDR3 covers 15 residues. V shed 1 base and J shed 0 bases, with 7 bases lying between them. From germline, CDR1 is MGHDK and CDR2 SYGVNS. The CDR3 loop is CASSESSASNQPQHF. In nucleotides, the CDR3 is TGTGCCAGCAGTGAATCTTCAGCTAGCAATCAGCCCCAGCATTTT.

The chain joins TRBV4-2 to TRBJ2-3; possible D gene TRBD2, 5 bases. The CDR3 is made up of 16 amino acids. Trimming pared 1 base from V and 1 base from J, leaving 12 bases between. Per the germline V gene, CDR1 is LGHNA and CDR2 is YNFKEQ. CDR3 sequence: CASSQGERAGTDTQYF. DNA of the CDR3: TGTGCCAGCAGCCAAGGGGAGAGAGCGGGCACAGATACGCAGTATTTT.

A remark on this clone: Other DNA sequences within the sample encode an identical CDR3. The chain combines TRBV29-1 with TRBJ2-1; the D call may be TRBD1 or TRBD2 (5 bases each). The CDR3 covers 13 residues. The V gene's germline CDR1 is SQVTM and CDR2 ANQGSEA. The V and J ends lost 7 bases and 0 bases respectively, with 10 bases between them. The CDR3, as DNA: TGCAGCGGGGGCGGGCGCTCCTACAATGAGCAGTTCTTC. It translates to CSGGGRSYNEQFF.

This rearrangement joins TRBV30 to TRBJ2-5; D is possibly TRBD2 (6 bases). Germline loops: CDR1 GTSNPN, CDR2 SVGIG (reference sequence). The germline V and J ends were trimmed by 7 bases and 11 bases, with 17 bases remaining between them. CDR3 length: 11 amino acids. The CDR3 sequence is CASQEGLKQYF. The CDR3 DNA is TGTGCCTCGCAGGAGGGACTTAAGCAGTACTTC.

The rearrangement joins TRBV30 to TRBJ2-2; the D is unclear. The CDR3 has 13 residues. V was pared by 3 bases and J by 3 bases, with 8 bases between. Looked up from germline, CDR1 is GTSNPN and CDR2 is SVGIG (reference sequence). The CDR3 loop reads CAWSQRHTGELFF. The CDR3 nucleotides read TGTGCCTGGAGCCAGCGCCACACCGGGGAGCTGTTTTTT.

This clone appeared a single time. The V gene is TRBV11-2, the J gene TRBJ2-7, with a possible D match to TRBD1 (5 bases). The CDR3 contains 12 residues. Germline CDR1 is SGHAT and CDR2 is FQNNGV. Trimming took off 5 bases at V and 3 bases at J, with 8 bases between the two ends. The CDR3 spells CASSADSYEQYF. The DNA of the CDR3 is TGTGCCAGCAGCGCCGACAGCTACGAGCAGTACTTC. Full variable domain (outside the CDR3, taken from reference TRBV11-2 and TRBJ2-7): EAGVAQSPRYKIIEKRQSVAFWCNPISGHATLYWYQQILGQGPKLLIQFQNNGVVDDSQLPKDRFSAERLKGVDSTLKIQPAKLEDSAVYLCASSADSYEQYFGPGTRLTVT.

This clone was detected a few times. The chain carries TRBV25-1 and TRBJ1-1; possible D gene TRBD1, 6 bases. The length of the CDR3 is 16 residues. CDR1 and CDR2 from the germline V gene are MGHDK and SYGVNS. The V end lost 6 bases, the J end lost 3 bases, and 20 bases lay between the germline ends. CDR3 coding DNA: TGTGCCAGCAGGAAAAGGGGGGCACGGGTGGACACTGAAGCTTTCTTT. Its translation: CASRKRGARVDTEAFF.

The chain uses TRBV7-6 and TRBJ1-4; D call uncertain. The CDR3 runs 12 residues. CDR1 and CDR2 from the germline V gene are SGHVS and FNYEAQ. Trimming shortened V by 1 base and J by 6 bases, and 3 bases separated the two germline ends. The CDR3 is CASSLVDEKLFF. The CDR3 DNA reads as TGTGCCAGCAGCTTAGTTGATGAAAAACTGTTTTTT.

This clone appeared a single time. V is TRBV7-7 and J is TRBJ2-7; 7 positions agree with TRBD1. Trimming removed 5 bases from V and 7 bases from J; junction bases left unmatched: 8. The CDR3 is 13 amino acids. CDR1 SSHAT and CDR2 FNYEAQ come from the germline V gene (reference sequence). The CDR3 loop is CASSISRGMEQYF. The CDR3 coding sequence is TGTGCCAGCAGCATCTCCAGGGGGATGGAGCAGTACTTC. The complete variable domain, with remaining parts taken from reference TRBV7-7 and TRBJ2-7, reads GAGVSQSPRYKVTKRGQDVTLRCDPISSHATLYWYQQALGQGPEFLTYFNYEAQPDKSGLPSDRFSAERPEGSISTLTIQRTEQRDSAMYRCASSISRGMEQYFGPGTRLTVT.

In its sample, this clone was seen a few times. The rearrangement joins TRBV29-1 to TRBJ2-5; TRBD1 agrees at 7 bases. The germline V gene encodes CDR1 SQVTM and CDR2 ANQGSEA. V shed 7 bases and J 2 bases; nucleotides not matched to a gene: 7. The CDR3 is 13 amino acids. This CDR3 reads CSARGQLQETQYF. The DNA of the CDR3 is TGCAGCGCCAGGGGACAGTTACAAGAGACCCAGTACTTC.

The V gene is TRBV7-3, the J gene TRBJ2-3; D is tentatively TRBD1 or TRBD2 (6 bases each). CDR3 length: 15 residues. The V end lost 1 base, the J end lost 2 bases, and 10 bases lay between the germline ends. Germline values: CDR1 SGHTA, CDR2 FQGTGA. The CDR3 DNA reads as TGTGCCAGCAGCTTAAGTCGGGGGCCCACAGATACGCAGTATTTT. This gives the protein CASSLSRGPTDTQYF.

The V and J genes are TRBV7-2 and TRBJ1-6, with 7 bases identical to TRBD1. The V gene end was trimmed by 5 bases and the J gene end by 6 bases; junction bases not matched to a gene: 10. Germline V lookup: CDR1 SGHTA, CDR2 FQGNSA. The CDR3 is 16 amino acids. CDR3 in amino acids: CASSQNDRVPNSPLHF. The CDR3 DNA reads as TGTGCCAGCAGCCAAAACGACAGGGTACCTAATTCACCCCTCCACTTT.

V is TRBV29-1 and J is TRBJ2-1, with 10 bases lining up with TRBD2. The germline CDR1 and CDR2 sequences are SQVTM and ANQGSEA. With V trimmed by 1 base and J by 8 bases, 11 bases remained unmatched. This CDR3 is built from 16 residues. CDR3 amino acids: CSVEARLAGASDEQFF. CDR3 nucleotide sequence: TGCAGCGTTGAAGCCCGGCTAGCGGGGGCTTCGGATGAGCAGTTCTTC.

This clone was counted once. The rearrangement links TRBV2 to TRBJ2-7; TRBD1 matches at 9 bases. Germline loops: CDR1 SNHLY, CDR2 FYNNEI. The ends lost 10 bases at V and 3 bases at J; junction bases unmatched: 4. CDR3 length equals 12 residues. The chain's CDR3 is CATRQGGYEQYF. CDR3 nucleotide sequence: TGTGCCACTAGACAGGGGGGCTACGAGCAGTACTTC.

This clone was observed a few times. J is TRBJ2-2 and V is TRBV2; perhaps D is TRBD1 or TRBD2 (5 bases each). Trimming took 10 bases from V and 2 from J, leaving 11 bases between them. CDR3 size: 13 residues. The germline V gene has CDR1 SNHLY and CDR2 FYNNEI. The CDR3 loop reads CATNRDNTGELFF. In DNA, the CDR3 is TGTGCCACCAATCGGGACAACACCGGGGAGCTGTTTTTT.

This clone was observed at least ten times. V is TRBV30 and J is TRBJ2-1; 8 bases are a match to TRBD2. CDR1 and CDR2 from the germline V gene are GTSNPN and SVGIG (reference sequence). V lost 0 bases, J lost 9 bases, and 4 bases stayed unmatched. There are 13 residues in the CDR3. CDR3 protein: CAWSVGSGAEQFF. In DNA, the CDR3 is TGTGCCTGGAGTGTTGGTAGCGGGGCTGAGCAGTTCTTC. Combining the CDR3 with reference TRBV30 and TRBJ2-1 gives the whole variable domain SQTIHQWPATLVQPVGSPLSLECTVEGTSNPNLYWYRQAAGRGLQLLFYSVGIGQISSEVPQNLSASRPQDRQFILSSKKLLLSDSGFYLCAWSVGSGAEQFFGPGTRLTVL.